This T cell receptor beta chain was retrieved from a study of beta chain features in type 1 diabetes (dated by TCRdb to 2016 to 2019). Describing the broader study: Mean age, gender distribution, total cell number and subset yield did not differ between patients and healthy donors. Regulatory and stem cell-like memory subsets were obtained from only 8 patients and about 8 healthy donors, while naive and central memory subsets were obtained from all 30 or so donors. A total of 100 million to 140 million sorted cells were examined across all samples, and the number of cells per subset was strongly correlated with RNA yield. The study compared TCRB repertoires of sorted circulating CD4+ T cell subsets between recently diagnosed type 1 diabetes patients and matched healthy donors. What the work shows at the level of the full study, not this receptor alone: Naive, central memory and regulatory TCRB repertoires appeared more similar among patients than among healthy donors. Patients with type 1 diabetes made fewer insertions and deleted more nucleotides at VDJ recombination sites, implying thymic rearrangement abnormalities. Type 1 diabetes patients showed a moderate but significant shortening of TCRB CDR3 length in all four CD4+ subsets. Only small numbers of individuals were included in the HLA sub-analyses, which left unresolved whether HLA type had any influence on TCRB rearrangement. Shorter templates might be favored by PCR, yet because patient and control samples were amplified and corrected together, any such skew would affect both groups equally. Because cDNA was sequenced instead of genomic DNA, activated cells with high expression could be over-represented, although the groups did not differ in activation or CD3 levels.

Trimming takes 6 bases from V and 6 bases from J, and the germline ends sit 11 bases apart. The germline V gene (reference sequence) specifies DFQATT as CDR1 and SNEGSKA as CDR2. The CDR3 runs 11 residues from the cysteine to the phenylalanine. The entry retains the CDR3 DNA only, 33 bases that are in frame from base 1. A single peripheral blood draw of approximately 0.11 L on average was collected from each donor into heparinised tubes. A BD FACSAria II was used to sort naive, central memory, regulatory and stem cell-like memory CD4+ T cells with a panel that included CD45RO, CCR7, CD25, CD127, CD95 and CD27. A purity above 95% was achieved for all sorted populations. PBMCs were isolated immediately by Lymphoprep density gradient centrifugation and stained directly without culture. So that batch effects would be minimized, each experiment stained and sorted samples in pairs, pairing one healthy donor with one patient.

About this clone itself: The target of this receptor is not known. No clone much larger than this one lies a single base away; base qualities are absent.

The entire isolated RNA was reverse transcribed using the High Capacity cDNA Reverse Transcription Kit, and thus expressed TCRB transcripts were sequenced. Survey-depth immunoSEQ sequencing was performed on stem cell-like memory T cell samples, with an average of roughly 930,000 total reads per sample. After sorted cells were lysed in RLT buffer, RNA was extracted with DNase-treated RNeasy Micro or Mini kits, with the choice depending on cell number. Each cell subset was processed on its own to prevent cross-contamination, while patient and healthy donor samples were processed together. Using the immunoSEQ multiplex PCR, TCRB sequences were amplified from cDNA into 87-bp fragments spanning the CDR3 region. Amplicons were sequenced on the Illumina HiSeq platform. Per the original workflow: PCR bias was computationally corrected using synthetic template baselines, reads within Hamming distance 2 were collapsed, and singletons that could not be merged were discarded. Reads were aligned against IMGT so that V, D and J genes, CDR3 length and insertions or deletions at six rearrangement sites could be assigned. Within each subset, clonotype counts were normalized to sorted cell number, after which true diversity and Gini coefficients were computed with the tcR R package. Repertoire sharing was quantified using the overlap coefficient calculated on TCRB nucleotide sequences. TCRdb took this table from immuneACCESS and kept in-frame rearrangements with V and J called. Such tables lack part of the clones; where checked against another copy, unresolved V genes explain under half of the gap, and the rest is unexplained. That table gives V, J and clone size, and the DNA gave D and trimming. Within this sample are approximately 100,000 clones, with 40% of them counted one time only. Of the sample, roughly 0.064% is held by the ten largest clones.

This TCR came from a woman aged 18-29 years in good health. Source material: stem cell memory CD4+ T cells from blood. What the cell subset or site label conveys for this sample: stem cell-like memory CD4+ T cells. The rearranged chain carries TRBV20-1 and TRBJ1-1; the D gene is perhaps TRBD1, from 5 matching bases. This receptor has the CDR3 CSAPRVPEAFF. In nucleotide form, the sequence is TGCAGTGCCCCCAGGGTCCCTGAAGCTTTCTTT.